This TCR beta chain was captured by sequencing in a study of T-cell memory formation after mild COVID-19. Notes on the study in general: A second wave expanding day 15 to 37 was CD4+-biased; contracting clones were balanced. CD4+ contracting clones were found mainly in CM and EM, and CD8+ ones in EMRA. The appearance of some responding clones in pre-infection memory suggested that cross-reactive memory joined.

CDR3 length: 13 amino acids. The V end was cut by 5 bases, the J end by 4 bases, with 6 bases between. The germline CDR1 and CDR2 sequences are SGHTA and FQGNSA. As regards this clonotype: As yet, its antigen is unknown.

TCRdb itself ran the 5' RACE reads through MiXCR, one entry per CDR3 protein. The repertoire holds under 450,000 distinct CDR3 sequences, around 14% seen once, with about 20% in the top ten. Sequencing used PBMCs or a T cell subset sorted from them (not recorded which). The TCR sequence derives from a man between 18 and 35 years old who had mild COVID-19 (a few samples of this study predate the infection). Cell type and time point are not known. V gene TRBV7-2 combines with J gene TRBJ1-6; D ambiguous. CDR3 loop: CASSLRYNSPLHF. CDR3 in DNA: TGTGCCAGCAGCCTCAGATATAATTCACCCCTCCACTTT.